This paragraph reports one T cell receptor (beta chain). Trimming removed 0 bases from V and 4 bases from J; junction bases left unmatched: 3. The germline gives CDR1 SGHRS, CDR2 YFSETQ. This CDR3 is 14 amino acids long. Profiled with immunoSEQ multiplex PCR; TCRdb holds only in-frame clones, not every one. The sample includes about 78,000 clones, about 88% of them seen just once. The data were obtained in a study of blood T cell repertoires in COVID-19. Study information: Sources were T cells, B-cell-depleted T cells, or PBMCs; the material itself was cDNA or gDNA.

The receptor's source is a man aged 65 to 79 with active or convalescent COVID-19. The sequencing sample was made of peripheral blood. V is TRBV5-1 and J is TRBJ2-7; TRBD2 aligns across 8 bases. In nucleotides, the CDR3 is TGCGCCAGCAGCTTGGCGGGAGGGGGTTACGAGCAGTACTTC. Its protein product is CASSLAGGGYEQYF.